The clone carrying this T cell receptor beta chain was picked up many times. The sample belongs to a study of shared clonotypes between healthy human individuals. The overall study: The study drew on a couple of women and a few men aged 18 to 49 as donors.

Genomic DNA of unsorted samples came from tens of millions of PBMCs. Splitting of each subset's genomic DNA was done evenly across several immunoSEQ plates. The quantity of DNA used in unsorted PBMC replicate PCRs was about 0.3 ug, corresponding to tens of thousands of T cell genomes. Assay used: immunoSEQ multiplex PCR; TCRdb lists only in-frame clones, some missing. The sample has around 500,000 clones; 60% to 80% are singletons. The receptor comes from a woman aged 35 to 49 in good health. Some clones in this sample may be carry-over from other donors' samples. The sequencing input was PBMCs.

The CDR3 spells CASSPTGGVYGYTF. CDR3 bases: TGTGCCAGCAGTCCGACAGGGGGCGTCTATGGCTACACCTTC. The J gene is TRBJ1-2, the V gene TRBV28; 10 nucleotides match TRBD1. This CDR3 is 14 amino acids long. Trimming cost V 5 bases and J 4 bases; bases outside gene matches: 4. Germline assignment: CDR1 MDHEN and CDR2 SYDVKM.